The sequence of this T cell receptor beta chain was determined in a study of blood T cell repertoires in COVID-19. Study context: The United States, Italy and Spain were the sources of the acute and convalescent COVID-19 samples.

This clone was detected only a few times. In the study's own analysis: Estimates of nucleated cell counts were drawn from the amplification of reference gene primers. Only in-frame clones appear in the TCRdb table, and some are missing; sequencing was by immunoSEQ multiplex PCR. D and trimming come from the DNA, and the V and J calls and clone size come from that table. Altogether 350,000 or so clones are present, 65% to 90% being singletons, with the ten largest covering around 4.5%. Trimming cost V 3 bases and J 4 bases, with 12 bases left between them. Germline values: CDR1 DFQATT, CDR2 SNEGSKA (reference sequence). This CDR3 has 13 residues. Enrolled through a virtual design, the participants were between roughly 18 and 89 years of age and came from under 25 US areas. Each participant's cohort was designated according to participant-reported clinical history.

This sequence was found in a woman aged 35 to 49 with acute COVID-19. The source material was PBMCs or T cells enriched from blood (not recorded which). The rearrangement joins TRBV20-1 to TRBJ1-2; D is unresolved. This CDR3 reads CSASEGDGYGYTF. DNA for the CDR3: TGCAGTGCTAGTGAGGGCGATGGCTATGGCTACACCTTC.